This T cell receptor beta chain emerged from a study of cytomegalovirus exposure and HLA in healthy donors. Study at large: Inside one of the first data releases sat around 86 million unique TCRs taken from HLA-typed donors.

Germline V gene sequence: CDR1 SQVTM, CDR2 ANQGSEA. The J segment lost 3 bases and the V segment lost 7 bases, leaving 7 bases of the junction unmatched. The CDR3 sequence is 14 residues long. Findings and caveats of the study: Later analysis revealed greater clonal expansion in HLA-associated TCR beta chains than in equally common others. Within an earlier analysis, most TCR beta V segments proved productive either about 90% or about 30% of the time. Common viral pathogens seemed to be connected with several of the most significant clusters, according to a later analysis.

Concerning this clone itself: No antigen is known for it.

The PCR used 60 Vbeta and 13 Jbeta primers. This table comes from immunoSEQ multiplex PCR, and its TCRdb copy is limited to in-frame clones, with some not included. The sample includes over 150,000 clones, roughly 70% seen only once; the top ten take around 5%. The sample comprised PBMCs. This receptor was obtained from a woman aged 18-30 years in good health and CMV-seropositive. This chain uses TRBV29-1 with TRBJ1-1; 11 nucleotides align to TRBD1. CDR3 sequence (DNA): TGCAGCGCCCCGGACAGGGGGCGAGACACTGAAGCTTTCTTT. It codes for CSAPDRGRDTEAFF.